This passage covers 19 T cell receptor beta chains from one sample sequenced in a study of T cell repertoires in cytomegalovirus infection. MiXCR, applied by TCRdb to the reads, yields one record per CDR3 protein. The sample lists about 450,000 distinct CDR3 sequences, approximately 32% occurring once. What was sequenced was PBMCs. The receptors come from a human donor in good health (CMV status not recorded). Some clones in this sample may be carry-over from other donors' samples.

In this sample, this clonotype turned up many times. The CDR3 spells CATSDAVGGSNSGANVLTF. CDR3 bases: TGTGCCACCAGTGATGCCGTGGGGGGGAGTAACTCTGGGGCCAACGTCCTGACTTTC. The chain employs TRBV24-1 and TRBJ2-6; 7 bases agree with TRBD2. With 3 bases clipped from V and 0 bases from J, the junction kept 10 bases outside the gene matches. The CDR3 consists of 19 residues. CDR1 is KGHDR and CDR2 is SFDVKD in the germline V gene.

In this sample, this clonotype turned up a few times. The CDR3 protein is CASSLLDGTNYGYTF. The CDR3 nucleotides are TGTGCCAGCAGTCTCCTGGACGGAACTAACTATGGCTACACCTTC. V gene TRBV6-2 or TRBV6-3 combines with J gene TRBJ1-2; D is ambiguous. Germline CDR1 and CDR2: MNHEY and SVGEGT. The CDR3 is 15 amino acids. The ends were cut back, 5 bases at V and 0 bases at J, with 13 bases in the middle.

The CDR3 nucleotides are TGTGCCAGCAGTGAAGGCCGGGTACGGAACACTGAAGCTTTCTTT. Its translation is CASSEGRVRNTEAFF. The chain carries TRBV2 and TRBJ1-1; no reliable D call. From germline, CDR1 is SNHLY and CDR2 FYNNEI. The germline V and J ends were trimmed by 1 base and 1 base, with 10 bases remaining between them. CDR3 size: 15 residues.

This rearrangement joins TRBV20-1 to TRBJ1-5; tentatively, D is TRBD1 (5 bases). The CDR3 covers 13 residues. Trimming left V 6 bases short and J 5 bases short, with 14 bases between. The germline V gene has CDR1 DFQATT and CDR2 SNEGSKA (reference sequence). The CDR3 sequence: CSARAGSDQPQHF. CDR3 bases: TGCAGTGCCAGGGCGGGGTCGGATCAGCCCCAGCATTTT.

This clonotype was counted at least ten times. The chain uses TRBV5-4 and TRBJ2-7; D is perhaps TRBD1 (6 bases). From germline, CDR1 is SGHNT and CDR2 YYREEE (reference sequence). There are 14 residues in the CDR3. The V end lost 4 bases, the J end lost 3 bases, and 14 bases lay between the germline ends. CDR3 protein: CASSRDRLNYEQYF. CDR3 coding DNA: TGTGCCAGCAGCCGTGACAGGCTAAACTACGAGCAGTACTTC.

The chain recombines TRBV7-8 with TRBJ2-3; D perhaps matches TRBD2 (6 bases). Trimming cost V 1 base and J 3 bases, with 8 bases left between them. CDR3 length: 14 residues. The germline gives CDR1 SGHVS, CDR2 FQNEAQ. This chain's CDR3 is CASSLGLVTDTQYF. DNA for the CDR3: TGTGCCAGCAGCTTAGGACTAGTTACAGATACGCAGTATTTT.

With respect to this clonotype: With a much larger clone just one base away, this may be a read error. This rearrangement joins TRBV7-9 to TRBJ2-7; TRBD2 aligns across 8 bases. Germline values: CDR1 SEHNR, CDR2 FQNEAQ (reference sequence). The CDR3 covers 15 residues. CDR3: CDSSLAGQGNDEQYF. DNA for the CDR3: TGTGACAGCAGCTTAGCGGGGCAGGGTAACGACGAGCAGTACTTC. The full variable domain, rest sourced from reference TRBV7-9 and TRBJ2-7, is DTGVSQNPRHKITKRGQNVTFRCDPISEHNRLYWYRQTLGQGPEFLTYFQNEAQLEKSRLLSDRFSAERPKGSFSTLEIQRTEQGDSAMYLCDSSLAGQGNDEQYFGPGTRLTVT.

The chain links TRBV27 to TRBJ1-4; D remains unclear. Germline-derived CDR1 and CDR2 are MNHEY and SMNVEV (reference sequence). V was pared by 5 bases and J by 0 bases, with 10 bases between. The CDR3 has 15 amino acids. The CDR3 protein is CASSPLSATNEKLFF. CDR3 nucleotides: TGTGCCAGCAGTCCCTTAAGTGCAACTAATGAAAAACTGTTTTTT.

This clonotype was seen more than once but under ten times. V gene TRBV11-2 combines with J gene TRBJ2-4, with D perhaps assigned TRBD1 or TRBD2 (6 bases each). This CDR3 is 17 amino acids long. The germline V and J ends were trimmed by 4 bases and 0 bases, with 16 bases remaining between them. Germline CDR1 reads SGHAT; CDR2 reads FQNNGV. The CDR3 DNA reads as TGTGCCAGCAGCTACCGCGGGACACCTTTAGCCAAAAACATTCAGTACTTC. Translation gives CASSYRGTPLAKNIQYF.

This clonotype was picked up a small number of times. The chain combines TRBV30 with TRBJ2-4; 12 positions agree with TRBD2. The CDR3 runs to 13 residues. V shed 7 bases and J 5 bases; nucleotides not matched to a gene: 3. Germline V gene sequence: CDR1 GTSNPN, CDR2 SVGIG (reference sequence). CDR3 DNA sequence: TGTGCCTCGACTAGCGGGGGTGAAAACATTCAGTACTTC. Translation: CASTSGGENIQYF.

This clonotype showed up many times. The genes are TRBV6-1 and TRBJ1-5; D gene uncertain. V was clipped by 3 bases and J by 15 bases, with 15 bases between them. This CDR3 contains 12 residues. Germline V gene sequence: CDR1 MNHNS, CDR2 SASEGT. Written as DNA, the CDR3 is TGTGCCAGCAGTGATCATCCGTCAGTCTTGCATTTT. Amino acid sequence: CASSDHPSVLHF.

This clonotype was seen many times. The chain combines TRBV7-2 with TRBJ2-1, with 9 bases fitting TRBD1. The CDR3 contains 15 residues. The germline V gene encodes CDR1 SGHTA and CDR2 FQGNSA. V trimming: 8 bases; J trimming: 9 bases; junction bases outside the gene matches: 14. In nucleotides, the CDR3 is TGTGCCAGCTCATACTCGGGGACAGGGACCCCTGAGCAGTTCTTC. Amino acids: CASSYSGTGTPEQFF.

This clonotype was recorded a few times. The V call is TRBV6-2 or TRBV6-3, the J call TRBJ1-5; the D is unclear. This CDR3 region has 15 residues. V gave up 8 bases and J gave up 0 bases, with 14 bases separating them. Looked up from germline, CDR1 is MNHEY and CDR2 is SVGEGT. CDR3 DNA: TGTGCCAGCCACCCTCCGGGCCATAGCAATCAGCCCCAGCATTTT. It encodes CASHPPGHSNQPQHF.

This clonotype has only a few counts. CDR3 nucleotide sequence: TGTGCCAGCAGTACGGGGCTAGCGGGGGTCCACGAGCAGTACTTC. Protein sequence: CASSTGLAGVHEQYF. This sequence joins TRBV28 and TRBJ2-7; the match to TRBD2 covers 10 bases. J was trimmed by 5 bases and V by 5 bases; bases with no gene match: 9. The V gene's germline CDR1 is MDHEN and CDR2 SYDVKM. This CDR3 comprises 15 residues.

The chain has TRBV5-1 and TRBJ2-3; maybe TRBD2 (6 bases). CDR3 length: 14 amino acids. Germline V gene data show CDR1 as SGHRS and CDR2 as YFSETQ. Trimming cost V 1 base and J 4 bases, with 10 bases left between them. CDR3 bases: TGCGCCAGCAGCTTGATGCGGGATCCAGATACGCAGTATTTT. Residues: CASSLMRDPDTQYF.

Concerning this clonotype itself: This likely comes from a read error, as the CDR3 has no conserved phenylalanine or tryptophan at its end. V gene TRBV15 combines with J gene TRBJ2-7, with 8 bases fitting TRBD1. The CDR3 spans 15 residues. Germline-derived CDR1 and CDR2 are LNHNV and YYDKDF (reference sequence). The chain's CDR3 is CATNRGFRGLYEQYL. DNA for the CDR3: TGTGCCACCAACAGAGGGTTCAGGGGGCTGTACGAGCAGTACTTA.

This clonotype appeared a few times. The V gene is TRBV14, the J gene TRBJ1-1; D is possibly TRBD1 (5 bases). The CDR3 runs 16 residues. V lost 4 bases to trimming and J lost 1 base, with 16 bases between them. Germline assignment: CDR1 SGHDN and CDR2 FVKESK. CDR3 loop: CASSPSRVGGNTEAFF. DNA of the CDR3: TGTGCCAGCAGCCCGTCCAGGGTGGGAGGGAACACTGAAGCTTTCTTT.

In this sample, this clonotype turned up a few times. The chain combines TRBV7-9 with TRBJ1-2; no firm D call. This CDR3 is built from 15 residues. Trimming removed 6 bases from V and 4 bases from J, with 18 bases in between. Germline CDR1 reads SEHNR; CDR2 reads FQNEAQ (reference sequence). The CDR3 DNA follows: TGTGCCAGCAGGGGGATGAACAGTTTTTCCTATGGCTACACCTTC. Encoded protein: CASRGMNSFSYGYTF.

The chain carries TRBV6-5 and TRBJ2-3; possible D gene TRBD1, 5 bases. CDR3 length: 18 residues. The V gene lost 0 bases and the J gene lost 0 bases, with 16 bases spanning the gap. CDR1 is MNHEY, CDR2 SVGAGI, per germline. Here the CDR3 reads CASSYSTPTDESTDTQYF. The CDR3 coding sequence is TGTGCCAGCAGTTACTCAACCCCGACAGACGAGAGCACAGATACGCAGTATTTT.